This TCR beta chain was retrieved from a study of T-cell reconstitution after alpha-beta-depleted transplantation in children. Whole-study results and caveats: A year post-transplant, T-cell counts and diversity derived mostly from newly produced T cells. Alpha-beta T cells present about two months after transplant were reported to originate from several hundred expanded graft clones.

After removal of 3 bases from V and 0 bases from J, the junction contained 4 bases not matched to a gene. Germline loops: CDR1 KGHDR, CDR2 SFDVKD. CDR3 length equals 16 residues. A library of TCRbeta sequences, prepared with unique molecular identifiers, was generated. TCRdb analysed the PCR reads with MiXCR anew, one entry per CDR3 protein. The sample contains 600,000 or so distinct CDR3 sequences, roughly 23% of which appear only once. A remark on this clonotype: As yet, its antigen is unknown.

Sequencing used PBMCs, mostly from graft donor cells, obtained 360 days after TCRalphabeta/CD19-depleted stem cell transplant. This receptor was taken from a boy in the first two years of life who had a stem cell transplant for acute myeloid leukemia, so the T cells may come from the graft donor. The rearrangement uses TRBV24-1 and TRBJ2-1; the match to TRBD1 covers 7 bases. The CDR3: CATSDGTAHSYNEQFF. The CDR3, as DNA: TGTGCCACCAGTGATGGGACAGCTCACTCCTACAATGAGCAGTTCTTC.